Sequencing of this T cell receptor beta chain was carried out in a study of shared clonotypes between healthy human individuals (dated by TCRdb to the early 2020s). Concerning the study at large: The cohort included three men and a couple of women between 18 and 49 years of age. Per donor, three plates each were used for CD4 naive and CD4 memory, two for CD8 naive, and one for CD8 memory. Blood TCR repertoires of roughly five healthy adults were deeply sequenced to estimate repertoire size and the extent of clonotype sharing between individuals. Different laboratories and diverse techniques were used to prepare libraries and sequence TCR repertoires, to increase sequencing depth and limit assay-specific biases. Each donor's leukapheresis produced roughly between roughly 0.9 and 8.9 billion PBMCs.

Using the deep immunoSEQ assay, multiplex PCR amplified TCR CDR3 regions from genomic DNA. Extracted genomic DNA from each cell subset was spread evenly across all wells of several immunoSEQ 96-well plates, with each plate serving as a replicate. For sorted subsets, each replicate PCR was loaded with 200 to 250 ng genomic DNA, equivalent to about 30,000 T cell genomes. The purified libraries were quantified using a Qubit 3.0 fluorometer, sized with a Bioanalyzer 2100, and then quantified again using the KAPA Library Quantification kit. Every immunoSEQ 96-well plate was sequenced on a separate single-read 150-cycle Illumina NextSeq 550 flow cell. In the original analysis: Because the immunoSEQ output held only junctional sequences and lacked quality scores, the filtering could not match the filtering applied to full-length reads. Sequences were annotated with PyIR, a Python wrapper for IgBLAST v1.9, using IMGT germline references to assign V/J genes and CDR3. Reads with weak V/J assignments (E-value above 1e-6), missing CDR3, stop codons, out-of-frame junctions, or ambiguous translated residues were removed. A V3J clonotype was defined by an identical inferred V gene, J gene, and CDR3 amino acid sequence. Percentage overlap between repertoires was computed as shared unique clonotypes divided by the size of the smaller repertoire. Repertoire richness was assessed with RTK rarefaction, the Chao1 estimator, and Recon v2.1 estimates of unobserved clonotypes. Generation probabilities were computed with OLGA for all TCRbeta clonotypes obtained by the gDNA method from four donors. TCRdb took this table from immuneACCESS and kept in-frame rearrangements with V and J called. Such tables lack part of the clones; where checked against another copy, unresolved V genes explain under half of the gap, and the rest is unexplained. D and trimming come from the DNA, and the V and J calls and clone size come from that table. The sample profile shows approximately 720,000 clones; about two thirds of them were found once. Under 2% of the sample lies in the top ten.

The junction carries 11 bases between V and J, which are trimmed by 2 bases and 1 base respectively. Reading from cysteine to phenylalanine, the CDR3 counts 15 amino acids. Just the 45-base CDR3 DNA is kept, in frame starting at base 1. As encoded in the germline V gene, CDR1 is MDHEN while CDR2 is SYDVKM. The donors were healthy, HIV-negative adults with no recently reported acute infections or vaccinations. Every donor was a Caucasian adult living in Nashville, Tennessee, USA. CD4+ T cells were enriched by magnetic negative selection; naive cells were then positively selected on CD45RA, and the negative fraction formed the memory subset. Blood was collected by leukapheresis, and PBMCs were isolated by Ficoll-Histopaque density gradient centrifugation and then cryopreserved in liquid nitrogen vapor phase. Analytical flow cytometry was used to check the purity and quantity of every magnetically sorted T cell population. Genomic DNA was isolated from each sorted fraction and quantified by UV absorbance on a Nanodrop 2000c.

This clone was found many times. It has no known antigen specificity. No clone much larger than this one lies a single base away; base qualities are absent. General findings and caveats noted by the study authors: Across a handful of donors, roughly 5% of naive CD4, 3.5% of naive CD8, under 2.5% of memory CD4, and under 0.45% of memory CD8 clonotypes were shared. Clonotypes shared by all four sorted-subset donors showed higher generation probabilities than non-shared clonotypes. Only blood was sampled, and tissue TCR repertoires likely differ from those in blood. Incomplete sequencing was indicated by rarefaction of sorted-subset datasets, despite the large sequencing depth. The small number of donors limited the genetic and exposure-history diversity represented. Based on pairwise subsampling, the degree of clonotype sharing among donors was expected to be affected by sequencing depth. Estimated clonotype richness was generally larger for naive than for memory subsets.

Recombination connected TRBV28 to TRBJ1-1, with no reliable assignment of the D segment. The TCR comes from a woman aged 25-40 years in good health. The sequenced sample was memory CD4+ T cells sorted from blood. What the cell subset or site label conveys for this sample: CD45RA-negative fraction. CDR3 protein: CASSLPVSGNTEAFF. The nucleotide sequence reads TGTGCCAGCAGTTTACCGGTATCAGGGAACACTGAAGCTTTCTTT. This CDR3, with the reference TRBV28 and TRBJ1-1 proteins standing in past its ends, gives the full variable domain DVKVTQSSRYLVKRTGEKVFLECVQDMDHENMFWYRQDPGLGLRLIYFSYDVKMKEKGDIPEGYSVSREKKERFSLILESASTNQTSMYLCASSLPVSGNTEAFFGQGTRLTVV.